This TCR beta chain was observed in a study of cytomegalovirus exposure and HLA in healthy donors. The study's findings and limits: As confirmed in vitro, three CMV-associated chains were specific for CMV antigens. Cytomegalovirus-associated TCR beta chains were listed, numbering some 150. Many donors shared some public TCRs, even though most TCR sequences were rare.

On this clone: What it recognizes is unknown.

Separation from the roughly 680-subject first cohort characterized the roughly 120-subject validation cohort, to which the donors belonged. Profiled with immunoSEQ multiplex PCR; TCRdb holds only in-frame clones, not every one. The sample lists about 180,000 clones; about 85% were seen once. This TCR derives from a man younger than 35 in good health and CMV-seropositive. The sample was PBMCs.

The CDR3 region is CAWSVPKLVYGYTF. The DNA for the CDR3 is TGTGCCTGGAGTGTCCCAAAACTGGTCTATGGCTACACCTTC. This chain links TRBV30 with TRBJ1-2; D remains ambiguous. The CDR3 contains 14 residues. V gave up 0 bases and J gave up 4 bases, with 12 bases separating them. CDR1 and CDR2 (germline): GTSNPN, SVGIG (reference sequence).